This TCR beta chain was identified in a study of a mutant IDH1 vaccine in newly diagnosed glioma. Across the study: Antecedent treatment encompassed radiotherapy, temozolomide, or their combination; the majority received both.

Time point indicated: week 11, during vaccination. Each dose delivered 300 ug of mutant IDH1 20-mer peptide subcutaneously with imiquimod. Assay used: immunoSEQ multiplex PCR; TCRdb lists only in-frame clones, some missing. The sample consists of around 66,000 clones, approximately 80% of them appearing once. The V and J ends lost 3 bases and 3 bases respectively, with 7 bases between them. There are 13 residues in the CDR3. Germline V CDR1 and CDR2: SGHAT, FQNNGV. With regard to this clone: Its antigen remains unidentified.

The material was PBMCs, obtained from a glioma patient whose treatment included an IDH1 peptide vaccine. This sequence originates from a man between 50 and 59 years old with glioma. The V and J genes are TRBV11-2 and TRBJ2-3; D gene ambiguous. The CDR3 region is CASSFWRTDTQYF. CDR3 coding DNA: TGTGCCAGCAGCTTTTGGCGAACAGATACGCAGTATTTT.